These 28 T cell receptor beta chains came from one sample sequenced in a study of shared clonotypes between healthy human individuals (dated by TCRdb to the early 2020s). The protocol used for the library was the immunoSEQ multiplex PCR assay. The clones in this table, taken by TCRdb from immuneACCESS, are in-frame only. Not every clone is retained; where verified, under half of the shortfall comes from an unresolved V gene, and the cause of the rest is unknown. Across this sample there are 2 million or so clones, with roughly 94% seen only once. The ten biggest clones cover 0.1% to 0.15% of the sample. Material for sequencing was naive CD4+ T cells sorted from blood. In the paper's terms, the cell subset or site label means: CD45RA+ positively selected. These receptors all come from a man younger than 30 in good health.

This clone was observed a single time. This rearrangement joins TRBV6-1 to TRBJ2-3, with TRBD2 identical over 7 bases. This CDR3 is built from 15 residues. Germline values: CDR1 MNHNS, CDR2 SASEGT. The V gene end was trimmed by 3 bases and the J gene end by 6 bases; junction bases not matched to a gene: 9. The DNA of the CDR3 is TGTGCCAGCAGTGATGACGGGGGGAGACTTGATACGCAGTATTTT. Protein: CASSDDGGRLDTQYF.

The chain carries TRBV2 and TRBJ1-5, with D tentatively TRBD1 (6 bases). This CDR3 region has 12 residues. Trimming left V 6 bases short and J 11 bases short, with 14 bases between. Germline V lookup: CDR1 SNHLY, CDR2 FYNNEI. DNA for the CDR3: TGTGCCAGCAGCGTCGGGGGCGGGTCCCAGCATTTT. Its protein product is CASSVGGGSQHF.

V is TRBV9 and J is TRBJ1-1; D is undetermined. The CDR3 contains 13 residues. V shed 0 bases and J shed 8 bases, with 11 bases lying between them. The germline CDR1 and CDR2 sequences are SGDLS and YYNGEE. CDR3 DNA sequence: TGTGCCAGCAGCGTAGGACCGGGCACAGAAGCTTTCTTT. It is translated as CASSVGPGTEAFF.

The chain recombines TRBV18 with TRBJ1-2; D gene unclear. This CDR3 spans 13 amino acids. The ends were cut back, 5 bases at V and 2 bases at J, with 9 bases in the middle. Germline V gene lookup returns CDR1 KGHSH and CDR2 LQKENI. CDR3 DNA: TGTGCCAGCTCAGCTACAAGAAACTATGGCTACACCTTC. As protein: CASSATRNYGYTF. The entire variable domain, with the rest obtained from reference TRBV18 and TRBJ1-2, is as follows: NAGVMQNPRHLVRRRGQEARLRCSPMKGHSHVYWYRQLPEEGLKFMVYLQKENIIDESGMPKERFSAEFPKEGPSILRIQQVVRGDSAAYFCASSATRNYGYTFGSGTRLTVV.

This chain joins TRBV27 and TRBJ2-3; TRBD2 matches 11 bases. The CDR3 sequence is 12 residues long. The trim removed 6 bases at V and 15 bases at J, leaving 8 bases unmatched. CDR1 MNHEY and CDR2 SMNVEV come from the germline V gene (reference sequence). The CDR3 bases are TGTGCCAGCAGCAGCGGACTAGCGGGCATCTATTTT. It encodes CASSSGLAGIYF.

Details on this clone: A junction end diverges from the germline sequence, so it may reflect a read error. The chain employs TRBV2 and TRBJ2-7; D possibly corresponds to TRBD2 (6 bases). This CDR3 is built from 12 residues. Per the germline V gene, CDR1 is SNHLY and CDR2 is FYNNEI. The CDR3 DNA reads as TGTGCCAGCAGTGAAGGGGCGGAGGGTTCGTGCTTC. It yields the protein CASSEGAEGSCF. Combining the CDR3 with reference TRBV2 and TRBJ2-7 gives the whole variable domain EPEVTQTPSHQVTQMGQEVILRCVPISNHLYFYWYRQILGQKVEFLVSFYNNEISEKSEIFDDQFSVERPDGSNFTLKIRSTKLEDSAMYFCASSEGAEGSCFGPGTRLTVT.

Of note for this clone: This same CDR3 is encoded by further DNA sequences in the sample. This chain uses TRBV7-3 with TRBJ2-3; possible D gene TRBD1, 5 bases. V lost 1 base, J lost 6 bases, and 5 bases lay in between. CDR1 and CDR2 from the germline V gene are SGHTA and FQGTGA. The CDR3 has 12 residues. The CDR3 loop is CASSLKGDTQYF. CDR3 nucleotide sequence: TGTGCCAGCAGCTTAAAGGGGGATACGCAGTATTTT.

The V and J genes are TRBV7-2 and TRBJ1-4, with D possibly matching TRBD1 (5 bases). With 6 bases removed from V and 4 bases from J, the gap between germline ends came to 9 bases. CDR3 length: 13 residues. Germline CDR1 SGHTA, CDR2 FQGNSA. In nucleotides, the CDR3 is TGTGCCAGCAGAGAGGGGCTTAATGAAAAACTGTTTTTT. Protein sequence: CASREGLNEKLFF.

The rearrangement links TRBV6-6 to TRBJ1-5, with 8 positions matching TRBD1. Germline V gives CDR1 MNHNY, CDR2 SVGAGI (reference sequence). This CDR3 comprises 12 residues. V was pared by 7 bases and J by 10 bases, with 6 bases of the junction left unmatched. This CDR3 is CASNVQGDPQHF. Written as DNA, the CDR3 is TGTGCCAGCAACGTACAGGGGGACCCCCAGCATTTT.

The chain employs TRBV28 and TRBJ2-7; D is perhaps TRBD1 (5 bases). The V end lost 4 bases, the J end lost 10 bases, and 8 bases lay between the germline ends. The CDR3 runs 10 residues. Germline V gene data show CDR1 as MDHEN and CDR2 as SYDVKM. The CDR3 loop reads CASSYGHQYF. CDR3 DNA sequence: TGTGCCAGCAGTTACGGACACCAGTACTTC.

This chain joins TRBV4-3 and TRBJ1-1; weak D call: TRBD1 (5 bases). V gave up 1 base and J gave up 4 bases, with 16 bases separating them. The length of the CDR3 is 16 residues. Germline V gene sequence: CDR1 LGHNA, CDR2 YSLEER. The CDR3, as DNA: TGCGCCAGCAGCCAAGTTCTTGCGGGGCTCGGCACTGAAGCTTTCTTT. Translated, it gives CASSQVLAGLGTEAFF.

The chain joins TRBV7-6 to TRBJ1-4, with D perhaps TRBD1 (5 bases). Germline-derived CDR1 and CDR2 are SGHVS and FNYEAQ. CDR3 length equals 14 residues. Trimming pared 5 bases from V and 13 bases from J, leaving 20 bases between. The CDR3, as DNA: TGTGCCAGCAGCCCTAGGGACGGGGTTACGGGACTGTTTTTT. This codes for CASSPRDGVTGLFF.

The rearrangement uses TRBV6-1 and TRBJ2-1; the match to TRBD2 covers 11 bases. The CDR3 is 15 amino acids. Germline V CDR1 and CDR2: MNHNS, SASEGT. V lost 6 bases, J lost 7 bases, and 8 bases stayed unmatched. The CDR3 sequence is CASRDGLAGRNEQFF. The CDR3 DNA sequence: TGTGCCAGCAGAGACGGACTAGCGGGCCGAAATGAGCAGTTCTTC.

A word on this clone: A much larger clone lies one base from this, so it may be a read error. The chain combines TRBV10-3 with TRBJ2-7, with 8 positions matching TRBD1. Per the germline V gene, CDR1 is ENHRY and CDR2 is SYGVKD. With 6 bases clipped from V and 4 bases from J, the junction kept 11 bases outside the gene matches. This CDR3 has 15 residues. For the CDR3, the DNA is TGTGCCATCAGAGTCGGGACAGGCTTTTCTTACGAGCAGTACTTC. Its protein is CAIRVGTGFSYEQYF.

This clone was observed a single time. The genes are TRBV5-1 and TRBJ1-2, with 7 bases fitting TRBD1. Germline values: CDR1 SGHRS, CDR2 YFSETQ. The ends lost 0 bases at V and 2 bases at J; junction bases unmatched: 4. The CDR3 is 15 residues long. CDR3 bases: TGCGCCAGCAGCTTGGGGGGACAGATGAACTATGGCTACACCTTC. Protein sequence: CASSLGGQMNYGYTF.

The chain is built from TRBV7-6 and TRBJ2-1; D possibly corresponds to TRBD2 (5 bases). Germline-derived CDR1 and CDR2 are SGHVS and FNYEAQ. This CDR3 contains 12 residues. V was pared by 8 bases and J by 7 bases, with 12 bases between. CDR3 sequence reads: CASRGLSNEQFF. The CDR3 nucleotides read TGTGCCAGCCGCGGACTCTCGAATGAGCAGTTCTTC.

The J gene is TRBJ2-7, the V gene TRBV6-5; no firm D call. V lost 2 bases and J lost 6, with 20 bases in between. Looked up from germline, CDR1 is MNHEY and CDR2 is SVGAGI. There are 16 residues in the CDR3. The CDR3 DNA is TGTGCCAGCAGTTACGTAAGCTGGGTCCTAGGGTCCGAGCAGTACTTC. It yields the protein CASSYVSWVLGSEQYF.

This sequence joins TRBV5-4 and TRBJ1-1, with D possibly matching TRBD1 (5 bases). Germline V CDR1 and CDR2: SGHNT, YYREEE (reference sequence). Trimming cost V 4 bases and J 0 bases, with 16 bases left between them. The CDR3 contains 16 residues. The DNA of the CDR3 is TGTGCCAGCAGCCAGGGACGGTCCCCTATGAACACTGAAGCTTTCTTT. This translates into CASSQGRSPMNTEAFF.

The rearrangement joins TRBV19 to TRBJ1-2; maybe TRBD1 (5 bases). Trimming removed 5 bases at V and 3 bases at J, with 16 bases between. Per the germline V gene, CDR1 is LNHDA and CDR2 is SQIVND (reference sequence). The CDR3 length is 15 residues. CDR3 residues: CASSWPGDHYYGYTF. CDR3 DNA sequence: TGTGCCAGTAGTTGGCCGGGGGACCACTACTATGGCTACACCTTC.

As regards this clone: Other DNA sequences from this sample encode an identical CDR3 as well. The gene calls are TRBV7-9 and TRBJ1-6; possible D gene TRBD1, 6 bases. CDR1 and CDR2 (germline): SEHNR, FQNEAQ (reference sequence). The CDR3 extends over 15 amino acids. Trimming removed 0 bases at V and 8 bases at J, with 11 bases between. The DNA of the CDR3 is TGTGCCAGCAGCTTAGCGCAGGGGTTGGATTCACCCCTCCACTTT. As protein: CASSLAQGLDSPLHF.

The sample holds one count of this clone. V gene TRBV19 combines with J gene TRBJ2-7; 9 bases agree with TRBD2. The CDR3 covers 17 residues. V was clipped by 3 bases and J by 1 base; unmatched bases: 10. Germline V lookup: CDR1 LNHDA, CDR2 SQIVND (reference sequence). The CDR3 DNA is TGTGCCAGTAGTATCCAGGCCGTTAGCGGGAGTTCCTACGAGCAGTACTTC. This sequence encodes CASSIQAVSGSSYEQYF.

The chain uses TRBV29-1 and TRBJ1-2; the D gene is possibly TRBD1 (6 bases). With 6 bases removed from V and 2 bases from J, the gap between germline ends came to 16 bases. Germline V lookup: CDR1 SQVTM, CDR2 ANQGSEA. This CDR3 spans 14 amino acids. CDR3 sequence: CSVDEGGNNYGYTF. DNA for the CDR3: TGCAGCGTCGATGAGGGGGGAAACAACTATGGCTACACCTTC.

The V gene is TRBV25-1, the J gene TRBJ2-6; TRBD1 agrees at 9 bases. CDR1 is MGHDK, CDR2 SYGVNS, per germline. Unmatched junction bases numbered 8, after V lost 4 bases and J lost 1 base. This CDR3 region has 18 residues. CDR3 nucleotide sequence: TGTGCCAGCAGTGTCGTCCCGGGACAGGGATCTGGGGCCAACGTCCTGACTTTC. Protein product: CASSVVPGQGSGANVLTF.

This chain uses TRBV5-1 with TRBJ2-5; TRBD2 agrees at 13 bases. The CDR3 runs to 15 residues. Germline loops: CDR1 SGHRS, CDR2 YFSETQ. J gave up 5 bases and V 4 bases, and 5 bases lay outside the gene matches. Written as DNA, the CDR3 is TGCGCCAGCAGCCCCGGGACTAGCGGGGCCGAGACCCAGTACTTC. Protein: CASSPGTSGAETQYF.

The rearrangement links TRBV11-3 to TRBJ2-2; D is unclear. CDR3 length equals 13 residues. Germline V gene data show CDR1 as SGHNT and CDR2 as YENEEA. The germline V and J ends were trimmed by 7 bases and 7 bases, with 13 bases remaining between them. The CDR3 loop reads CASTWGSGGELFF. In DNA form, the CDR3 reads TGTGCCAGCACCTGGGGATCTGGCGGGGAGCTGTTTTTT.

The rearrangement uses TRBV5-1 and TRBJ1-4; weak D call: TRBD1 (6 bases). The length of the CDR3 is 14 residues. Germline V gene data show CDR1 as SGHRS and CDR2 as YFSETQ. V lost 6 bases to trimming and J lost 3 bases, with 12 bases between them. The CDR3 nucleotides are TGCGCCAGCACCCCAGGACAGCCTAATGAAAAACTGTTTTTT. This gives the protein CASTPGQPNEKLFF.

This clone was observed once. The CDR3 bases are TGTGCCAGCAGCGGGACAGGGGGCGAGCAGTACTTC. Translated, it gives CASSGTGGEQYF. The chain employs TRBV9 and TRBJ2-7; TRBD1 matches at 10 bases. The CDR3 runs 12 residues. The V gene end was trimmed by 3 bases and the J gene end by 6 bases; junction bases not matched to a gene: 0. Germline CDR1 is SGDLS and CDR2 is YYNGEE.

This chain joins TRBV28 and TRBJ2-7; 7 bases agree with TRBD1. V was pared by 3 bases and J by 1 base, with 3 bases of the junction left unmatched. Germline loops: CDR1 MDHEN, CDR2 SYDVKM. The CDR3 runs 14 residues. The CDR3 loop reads CASSFTTGSYEQYF. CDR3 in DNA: TGTGCCAGCAGTTTCACGACAGGGTCCTACGAGCAGTACTTC. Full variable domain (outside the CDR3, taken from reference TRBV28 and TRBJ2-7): DVKVTQSSRYLVKRTGEKVFLECVQDMDHENMFWYRQDPGLGLRLIYFSYDVKMKEKGDIPEGYSVSREKKERFSLILESASTNQTSMYLCASSFTTGSYEQYFGPGTRLTVT.